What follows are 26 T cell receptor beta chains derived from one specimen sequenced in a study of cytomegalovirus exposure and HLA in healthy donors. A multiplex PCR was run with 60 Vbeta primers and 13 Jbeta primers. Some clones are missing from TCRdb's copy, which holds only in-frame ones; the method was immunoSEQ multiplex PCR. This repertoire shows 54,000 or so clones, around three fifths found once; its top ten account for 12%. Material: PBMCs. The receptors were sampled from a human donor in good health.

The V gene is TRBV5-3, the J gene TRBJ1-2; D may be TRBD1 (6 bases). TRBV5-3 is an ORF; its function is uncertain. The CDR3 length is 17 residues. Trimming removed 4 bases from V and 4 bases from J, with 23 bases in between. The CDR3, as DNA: TGTGCCAGAAGCCTGTTTTGCACGGGGGGGCAGGGCTATGGCTACACCTTC. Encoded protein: CARSLFCTGGQGYGYTF.

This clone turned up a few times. DNA of the CDR3: TGTGCCTGGAGAACCGGGACTCCTTACGAGCAGTACTTC. Amino acid sequence: CAWRTGTPYEQYF. The J gene is TRBJ2-7, the V gene TRBV30; tentatively, D is TRBD2 (6 bases). The CDR3 runs to 13 residues. Trimming pared 3 bases from V and 4 bases from J, leaving 13 bases between. CDR1 GTSNPN and CDR2 SVGIG come from the germline V gene (reference sequence).

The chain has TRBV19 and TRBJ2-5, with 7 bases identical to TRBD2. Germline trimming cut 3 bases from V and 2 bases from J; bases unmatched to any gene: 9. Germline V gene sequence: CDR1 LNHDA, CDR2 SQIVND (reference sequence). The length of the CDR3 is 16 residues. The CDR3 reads CASSIGGGGGQETQYF. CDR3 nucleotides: TGTGCCAGTAGTATCGGGGGAGGCGGGGGACAAGAGACCCAGTACTTC.

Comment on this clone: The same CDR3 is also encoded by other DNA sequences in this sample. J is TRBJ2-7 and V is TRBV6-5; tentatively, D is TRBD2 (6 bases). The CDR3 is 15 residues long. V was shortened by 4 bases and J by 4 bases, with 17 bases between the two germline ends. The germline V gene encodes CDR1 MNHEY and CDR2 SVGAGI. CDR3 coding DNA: TGTGCCAGCAGTTCCGGGGGAGGTGGATCTTACGAGCAGTACTTC. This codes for CASSSGGGGSYEQYF.

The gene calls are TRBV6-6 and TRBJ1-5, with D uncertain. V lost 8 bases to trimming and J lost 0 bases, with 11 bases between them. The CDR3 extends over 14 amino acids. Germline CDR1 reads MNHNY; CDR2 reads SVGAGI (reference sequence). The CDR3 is CASRAFSSNQPQHF. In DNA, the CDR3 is TGTGCCAGCCGCGCTTTTAGTAGCAATCAGCCCCAGCATTTT.

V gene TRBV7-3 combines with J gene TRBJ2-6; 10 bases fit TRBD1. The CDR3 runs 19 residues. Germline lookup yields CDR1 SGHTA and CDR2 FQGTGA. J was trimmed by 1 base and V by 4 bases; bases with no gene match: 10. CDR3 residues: CASSSTGTGARSGANVLTF. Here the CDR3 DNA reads TGTGCCAGCAGCTCTACCGGGACAGGGGCCCGTTCTGGGGCCAACGTCCTGACTTTC.

CDR3 sequence reads: CASSYSNRRSDSPLHF. The CDR3 nucleotides are TGTGCCAGCAGTTACTCGAATAGGAGGTCGGATTCACCCCTCCACTTT. J is TRBJ1-6 and V is TRBV6-5; D remains ambiguous. With 0 bases removed from V and 8 bases from J, the gap between germline ends came to 14 bases. The CDR3 contains 16 residues. Looked up from germline, CDR1 is MNHEY and CDR2 is SVGAGI.

The CDR3 DNA reads as TGTGCCTGGATGAAGGGACATACCACTGAAGCTTTCTTT. It translates to CAWMKGHTTEAFF. This rearrangement joins TRBV30 to TRBJ1-1, with D possibly TRBD1 on 6 matching bases. This CDR3 comprises 13 residues. Deletions cut 4 bases from V and 4 bases from J, with 13 bases between. CDR1 and CDR2 from the germline V gene are GTSNPN and SVGIG (reference sequence).

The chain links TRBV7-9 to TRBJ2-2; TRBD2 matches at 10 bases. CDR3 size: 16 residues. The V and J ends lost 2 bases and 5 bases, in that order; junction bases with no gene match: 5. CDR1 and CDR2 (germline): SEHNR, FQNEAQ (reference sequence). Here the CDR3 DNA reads TGTGCCAGCAGCTTAAGCGGGGGGGCCAGGACCGGGGAGCTGTTTTTT. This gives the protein CASSLSGGARTGELFF.

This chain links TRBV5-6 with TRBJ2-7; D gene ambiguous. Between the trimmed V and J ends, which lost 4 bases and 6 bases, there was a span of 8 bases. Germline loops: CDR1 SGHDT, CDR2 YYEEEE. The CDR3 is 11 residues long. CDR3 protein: CASSLSSEQYF. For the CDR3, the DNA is TGTGCCAGCAGCCTATCAAGCGAGCAGTACTTC.

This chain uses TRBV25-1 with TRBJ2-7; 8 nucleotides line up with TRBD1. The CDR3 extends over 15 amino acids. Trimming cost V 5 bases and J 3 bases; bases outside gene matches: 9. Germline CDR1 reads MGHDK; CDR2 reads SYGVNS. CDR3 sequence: CASSKTGTGFYEQYF. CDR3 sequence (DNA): TGTGCCAGCAGTAAGACCGGGACAGGATTCTACGAGCAGTACTTC.

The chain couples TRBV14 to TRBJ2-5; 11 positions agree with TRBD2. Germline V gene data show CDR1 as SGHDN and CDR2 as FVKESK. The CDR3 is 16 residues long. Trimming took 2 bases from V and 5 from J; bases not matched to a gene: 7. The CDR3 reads CASSQLPSGGKETQYF. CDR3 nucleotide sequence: TGTGCCAGCAGCCAATTGCCTAGCGGGGGGAAGGAGACCCAGTACTTC.

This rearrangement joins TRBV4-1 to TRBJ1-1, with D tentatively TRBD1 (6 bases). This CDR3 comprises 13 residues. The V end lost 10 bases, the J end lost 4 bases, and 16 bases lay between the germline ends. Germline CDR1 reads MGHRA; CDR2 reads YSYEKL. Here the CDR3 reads CAISREGGTEAFF. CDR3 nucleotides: TGCGCCATCTCGAGAGAAGGGGGCACTGAAGCTTTCTTT.

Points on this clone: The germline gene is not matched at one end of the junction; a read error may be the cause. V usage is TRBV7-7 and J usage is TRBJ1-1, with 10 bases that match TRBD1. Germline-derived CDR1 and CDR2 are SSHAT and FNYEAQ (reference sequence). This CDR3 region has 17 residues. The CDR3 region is CASSLAGTGAGDTEAFF. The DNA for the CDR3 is TGTGCTAGCAGCTTAGCCGGGACAGGGGCGGGCGACACTGAAGCTTTCTTT.

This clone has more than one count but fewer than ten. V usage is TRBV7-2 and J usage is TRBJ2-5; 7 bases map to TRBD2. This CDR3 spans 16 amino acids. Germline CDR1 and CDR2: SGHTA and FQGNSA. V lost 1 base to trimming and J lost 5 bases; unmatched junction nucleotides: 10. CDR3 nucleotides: TGTGCCAGCAGCTTAGTTAGGCGGGCCGGGGGGGAGACCCAGTACTTC. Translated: CASSLVRRAGGETQYF.

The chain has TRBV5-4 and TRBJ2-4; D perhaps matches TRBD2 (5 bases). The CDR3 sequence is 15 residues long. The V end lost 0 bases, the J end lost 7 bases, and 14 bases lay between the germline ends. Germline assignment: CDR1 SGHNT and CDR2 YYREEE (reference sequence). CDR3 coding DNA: TGTGCCAGCAGCTTGGGGACTTCGGATTGGAACATTCAGTACTTC. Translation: CASSLGTSDWNIQYF.

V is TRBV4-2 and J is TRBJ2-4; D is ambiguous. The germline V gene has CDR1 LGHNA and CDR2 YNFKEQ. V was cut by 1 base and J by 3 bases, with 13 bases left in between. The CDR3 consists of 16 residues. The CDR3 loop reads CASSQVDFQRKNIQYF. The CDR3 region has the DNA TGTGCCAGCAGCCAAGTCGACTTCCAACGCAAAAACATTCAGTACTTC.

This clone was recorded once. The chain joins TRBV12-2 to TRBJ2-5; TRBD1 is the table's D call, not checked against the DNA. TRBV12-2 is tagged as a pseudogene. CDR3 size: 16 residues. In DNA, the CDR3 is TGTGCAAGTCGCTTGCACGGACAGTTACTCCAAGAGACCCAGTACTTC. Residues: CASRLHGQLLQETQYF.

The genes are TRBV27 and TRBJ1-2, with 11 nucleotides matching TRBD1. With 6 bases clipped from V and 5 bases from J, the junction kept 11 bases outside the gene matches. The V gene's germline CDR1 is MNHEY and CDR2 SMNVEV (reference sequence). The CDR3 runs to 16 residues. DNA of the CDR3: TGTGCCAGCAGGTCCCTAGGGACAGGGGGGAAGTATGGCTACACCTTC. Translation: CASRSLGTGGKYGYTF.

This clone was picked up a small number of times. In DNA, the CDR3 is TGTGCCAGCAGGGCTACAGGGGGCGAAGAGACCCAGTACTTC. Its translation is CASRATGGEETQYF. V is TRBV9 and J is TRBJ2-5; 9 bases match TRBD1. Germline CDR1 and CDR2: SGDLS and YYNGEE. The junction had 5 bases not matched to a gene; V was cut back by 5 bases and J by 3 bases. This CDR3 comprises 14 residues.

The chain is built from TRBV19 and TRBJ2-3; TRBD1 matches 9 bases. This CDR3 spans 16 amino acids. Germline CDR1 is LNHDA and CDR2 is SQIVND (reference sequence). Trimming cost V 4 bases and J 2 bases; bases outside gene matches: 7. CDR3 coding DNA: TGTGCCAGTAGTACCGGACAGGGGCTAGTCACAGATACGCAGTATTTT. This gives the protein CASSTGQGLVTDTQYF. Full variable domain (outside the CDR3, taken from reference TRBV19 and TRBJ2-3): DGGITQSPKYLFRKEGQNVTLSCEQNLNHDAMYWYRQDPGQGLRLIYYSQIVNDFQKGDIAEGYSVSREKKESFPLTVTSAQKNPTAFYLCASSTGQGLVTDTQYFGPGTRLTVL.

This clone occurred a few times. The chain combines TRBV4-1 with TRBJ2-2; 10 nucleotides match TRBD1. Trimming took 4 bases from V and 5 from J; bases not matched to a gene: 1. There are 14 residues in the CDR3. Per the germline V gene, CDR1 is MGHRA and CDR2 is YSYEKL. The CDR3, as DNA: TGCGCCAGCAGCCGACAGGGGGCAACCGGGGAGCTGTTTTTT. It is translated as CASSRQGATGELFF.

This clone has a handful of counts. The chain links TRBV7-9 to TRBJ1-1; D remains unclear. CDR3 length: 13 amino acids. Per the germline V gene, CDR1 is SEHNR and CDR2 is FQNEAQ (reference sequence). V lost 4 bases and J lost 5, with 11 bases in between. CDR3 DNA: TGTGCCAGCAGCTCCATGGGAGGGACTGAAGCTTTCTTT. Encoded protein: CASSSMGGTEAFF.

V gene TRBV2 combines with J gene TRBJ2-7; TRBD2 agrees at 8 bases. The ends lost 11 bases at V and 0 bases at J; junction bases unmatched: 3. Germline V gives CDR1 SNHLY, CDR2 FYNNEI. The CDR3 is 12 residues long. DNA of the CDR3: TGTGCCGGCGGGGGGCTCTCCTACGAGCAGTACTTC. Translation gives CAGGGLSYEQYF.

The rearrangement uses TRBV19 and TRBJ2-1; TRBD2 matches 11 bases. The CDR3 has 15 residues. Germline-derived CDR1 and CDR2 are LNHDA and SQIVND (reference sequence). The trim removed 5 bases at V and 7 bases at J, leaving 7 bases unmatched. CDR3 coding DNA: TGTGCCAGTAGTCAGGCTAGCGGGGGGCGGAATGAGCAGTTCTTC. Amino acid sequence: CASSQASGGRNEQFF.

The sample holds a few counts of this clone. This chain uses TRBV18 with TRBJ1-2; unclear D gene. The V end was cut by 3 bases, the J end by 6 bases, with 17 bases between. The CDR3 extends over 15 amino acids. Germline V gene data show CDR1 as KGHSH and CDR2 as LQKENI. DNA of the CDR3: TGTGCCAGCTCACCCGTCGAACTACCTGGTAATGGCTACACCTTC. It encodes CASSPVELPGNGYTF.